The following is a T cell receptor (beta chain) sequence with its context. Antigen: not known. The data were produced by immunoSEQ multiplex PCR, yet TCRdb's version contains in-frame clones alone and is incomplete. The sample comprises roughly 100,000 clones, 88% of which are singletons, and 20% rests with the top ten. This sample is part of a study of T cell responses to AZD1222 COVID-19 vaccine. Findings and caveats of the study: At study baseline, merely a handful of AZD1222 recipients were seropositive. Repertoire sampling happened only post peak T cell response. In a largely white British group with more females than males, clonal diversity was possibly underestimated. Variant regions that are unmutated are reportedly the target of nearly half of spike-specific TCRs.

The CDR3 consists of 15 residues. The germline CDR1 and CDR2 sequences are PRHDT and FYEKMQ (reference sequence). V was clipped by 1 base and J by 4 bases, with 13 bases between them. This TCR was recovered from an adult in good health. This rearrangement joins TRBV13 to TRBJ1-2; weak D call: TRBD1 (5 bases). Material: peripheral blood, obtained on day 0 of AZD1222 vaccination. Here the CDR3 DNA reads TGTGCCAGCAGCTTAGAGGGAGGGGACCTCTATGGCTACACCTTC. Amino acids: CASSLEGGDLYGYTF.